This is a list of T cell receptor beta chains from one sample in a study of blood T cell repertoires in COVID-19. Here immunoSEQ multiplex PCR was the method, and the copy in TCRdb shows in-frame clones only, minus some. Among roughly 200,000 clones listed, roughly 86% were seen once. The specimen sequenced was PBMCs or T cells enriched from blood (not recorded which). The receptors were sampled from a man aged 40-49 years with acute COVID-19. Each CDR3 is given with its conserved first and last residue. A D gene is named only where the DNA matches it firmly. A clone size is listed for some rows: how often the clone was seen (once, few, many), or a class if it is expanded.

cdr3_aa cdr3_nt clone_size cdr3_length v_call d_call j_call
CASSDRPHEQYF TGTGCCAGCAGTGACAGGCCCCACGAGCAGTACTTC NA 12 TRBV6-1 NA TRBJ2-7
CASSPRGSGDEQFF TGTGCCTCATCCCCTAGGGGCTCAGGTGATGAGCAGTTCTTC NA 14 TRBV7-9 NA TRBJ2-1
CASSGGAGLYNEQFF TGTGCCAGCAGCGGGGGAGCGGGTCTGTACAATGAGCAGTTCTTC NA 15 TRBV9 NA TRBJ2-1
CASSPPRGWDTGELFF TGTGCCAGCTCACCACCCAGGGGATGGGACACCGGGGAGCTGTTTTTT NA 16 TRBV18 NA TRBJ2-2
CASSRPLGHNTEAFF TGTGCCAGCAGTCGCCCCTTGGGCCACAACACTGAAGCTTTCTTT NA 15 TRBV6-2/TRBV6-3 NA TRBJ1-1
CASSDSIRGRLDGYTF TGTGCCAGCAGTGACTCAATCAGGGGGCGGCTTGATGGCTACACCTTC NA 16 TRBV6-4 TRBD1 TRBJ1-2
CASGFYRAVTKNIQYF TGCGCCAGCGGCTTTTACAGGGCGGTGACCAAAAACATTCAGTACTTC NA 16 TRBV5-1 NA TRBJ2-4
CASSSRGYQPQHF TGTGCCAGCAGTTCTCGGGGGTACCAGCCCCAGCATTTT NA 13 TRBV28 NA TRBJ1-5
CATSDFKLAGAEQFF TGTGCCACCAGTGATTTTAAACTAGCGGGAGCTGAGCAGTTCTTC NA 15 TRBV24-1 TRBD2 TRBJ2-1
CASGTGGTEAFF TGTGCCAGCGGCACAGGGGGCACTGAAGCTTTCTTT few 12 TRBV28 TRBD1 TRBJ1-1
CASSSLGGTGNIQYF TGTGCCAGCAGCTCTCTTGGGGGGACAGGAAACATTCAGTACTTC NA 15 TRBV7-2 TRBD1 TRBJ2-4
CASSLRLAGVGQYF TGTGCCAGCAGTTTAAGGCTAGCGGGAGTCGGGCAGTACTTC NA 14 TRBV28 TRBD2 TRBJ2-7
CASRGRGYGYTF TGTGCCAGCAGGGGTAGGGGCTATGGCTACACCTTC NA 12 TRBV2 NA TRBJ1-2
CASSEQGRSGNTIYF TGTGCCAGCAGTGAGCAGGGCCGCTCTGGAAACACCATATATTTT once 15 TRBV2 NA TRBJ1-3
CASSPASGATDTQYF TGTGCCAGCTCACCGGCTAGCGGGGCCACAGATACGCAGTATTTT NA 15 TRBV18 TRBD2 TRBJ2-3
CAISEFYGTRGPNEQFF TGTGCCATCAGTGAGTTCTACGGGACCAGGGGTCCCAATGAGCAGTTCTTC NA 17 TRBV10-3 NA TRBJ2-1
CATTGLAGREQYF TGTGCCACCACGGGACTAGCGGGACGGGAGCAGTACTTC NA 13 TRBV27 TRBD2 TRBJ2-7
CASSVGGRETDTQYF TGTGCCAGCAGCGTGGGCGGGAGGGAAACAGATACGCAGTATTTT NA 15 TRBV9 TRBD2 TRBJ2-3
CASSPPGYEQYF TGCGCCAGCAGCCCGCCCGGCTACGAGCAGTACTTC NA 12 TRBV5-1 NA TRBJ2-7
CASSVEGSNTEAFF TGTGCCAGCAGCGTAGAAGGGAGCAACACTGAAGCTTTCTTT NA 14 TRBV9 NA TRBJ1-1
CASSTQRETSYEQYF TGTGCCAGCAGTACCCAGCGGGAGACCTCCTACGAGCAGTACTTC NA 15 TRBV6-2/TRBV6-3 TRBD2 TRBJ2-7
CASSALVADEQFF TGTGCCAGCAGCGCACTAGTCGCCGATGAGCAGTTCTTC NA 13 TRBV7-6 NA TRBJ2-1
CASSSTGTGGMAKNIQYF TGCGCCAGCAGCTCAACCGGGACAGGTGGGATGGCCAAAAACATTCAGTACTTC NA 18 TRBV5-1 TRBD1 TRBJ2-4
CASSPQGTGANVLTF TGTGCCAGCAGTCCACAGGGTACTGGGGCCAACGTCCTGACTTTC NA 15 TRBV6-2/TRBV6-3 NA TRBJ2-6
CASSDRTASYEQYF TGTGCCAGCAGTGATCGGACAGCCTCCTACGAGCAGTACTTC NA 14 TRBV2 NA TRBJ2-7
CASSRTPKGQQNTEAFF TGCGCCAGCAGCCGGACCCCGAAGGGGCAGCAGAACACTGAAGCTTTCTTT NA 17 TRBV4-1 NA TRBJ1-1
CASSYRLAGDNEQFF TGCGCCAGCAGCTACAGACTAGCGGGAGACAATGAGCAGTTCTTC NA 15 TRBV5-1 TRBD2 TRBJ2-1
CASSIGGLAGNNEQFF TGTGCCAGTAGTATAGGGGGACTAGCGGGGAACAATGAGCAGTTCTTC NA 16 TRBV19 TRBD2 TRBJ2-1
CASRLGGQDKYTF TGTGCCAGCAGGCTAGGGGGCCAGGATAAGTACACCTTC NA 13 TRBV28 TRBD1 TRBJ1-2
CASSVGGRGNEKLFF TGTGCCAGCAGCGTAGGGGGCAGGGGGAATGAAAAACTGTTTTTT once 15 TRBV9 TRBD1 TRBJ1-4
CATERGAYNEQFF TGTGCCACCGAGCGGGGGGCCTACAATGAGCAGTTCTTC NA 13 TRBV30 TRBD2 TRBJ2-1
CASSVRGSAGGPGTGELFF TGTGCCAGCAGCGTTCGAGGATCAGCGGGAGGGCCTGGCACCGGGGAGCTGTTTTTT NA 19 TRBV7-9 TRBD2 TRBJ2-2
CASSPRGGSYEQYF TGTGCCAGCAGCCCCCGGGGAGGGAGCTACGAGCAGTACTTC NA 14 TRBV7-8 TRBD2 TRBJ2-7
CASSPSGSAYEQYF TGTGCCAGTAGCCCTAGCGGGAGCGCCTACGAGCAGTACTTC NA 14 TRBV19 TRBD2 TRBJ2-7
CASSDSRGTEAFF TGTGCCAGCAGTGACTCGCGGGGCACTGAAGCTTTCTTT NA 13 TRBV6-4 NA TRBJ1-1
CASSLGTGGSYEQYF TGTGCCAGCAGTTTGGGGACAGGGGGTTCCTACGAGCAGTACTTC NA 15 TRBV28 TRBD1 TRBJ2-7
CASALTDEAFF TGTGCCAGCGCTTTGACTGACGAAGCTTTCTTT NA 11 TRBV7-2 NA TRBJ1-1
CASSLAGGGEQFF TGTGCCAGCAGCTTAGCTGGGGGGGGTGAGCAGTTCTTC NA 13 TRBV7-9 TRBD2 TRBJ2-1
CATSTQGLNSPLHF TGTGCCACCAGCACACAGGGGCTAAACTCACCCCTCCACTTT NA 14 TRBV15 TRBD1 TRBJ1-6
CSASTSETGIYSPLHF TGCAGTGCTAGTACATCCGAGACAGGGATATATTCACCCCTCCACTTT NA 16 TRBV20-1 TRBD1 TRBJ1-6
CASIRDRDTEAFF TGTGCCAGCATCCGGGACAGGGATACTGAAGCTTTCTTT NA 13 TRBV18 TRBD1 TRBJ1-1
CASSQGGLLPRTQYF TGTGCCAGCAGCCAAGGCGGACTACTCCCACGGACCCAGTACTTC NA 15 TRBV3-1/TRBV3-2 NA TRBJ2-5
CATRGGTEAFF TGTGCCACAAGAGGGGGCACTGAAGCTTTCTTT NA 11 TRBV6-5 NA TRBJ1-1
CASSYGQGAYDTEAFF TGCGCCAGCAGCTACGGACAGGGGGCTTATGACACTGAAGCTTTCTTT NA 16 TRBV5-1 TRBD1 TRBJ1-1
CASSSTDSGNTIYF TGTGCCAGCAGCTCGACAGACTCTGGAAACACCATATATTTT NA 14 TRBV11-1 NA TRBJ1-3
CASSYRAGTYNEQFF TGTGCCAGCAGCTATAGGGCGGGGACCTACAATGAGCAGTTCTTC NA 15 TRBV7-2 NA TRBJ2-1
CASSSYTDTQYF TGTGCCAGCAGTTCTTACACAGATACGCAGTATTTT NA 12 TRBV12-3/TRBV12-4 NA TRBJ2-3
CASSDLSGTGELFF TGCGCCAGCAGCGACCTTAGCGGGACCGGGGAGCTGTTTTTT NA 14 TRBV5-1 TRBD2 TRBJ2-2
CASTRPGQGGSPGELFF TGTGCCAGCACTCGACCGGGACAGGGAGGTAGTCCCGGGGAGCTGTTTTTT NA 17 TRBV6-6 TRBD1 TRBJ2-2
CASQQGYHTEAFF TGTGCCAGCCAACAGGGATACCACACTGAAGCTTTCTTT NA 13 TRBV28 NA TRBJ1-1
CASSVRGTGDQQFF TGTGCCAGCAGTGTACGAGGGACAGGGGATCAGCAGTTCTTC NA 14 TRBV6-2/TRBV6-3 TRBD1 TRBJ2-1
CGGGSSNQPQHF TGTGGAGGTGGTAGTAGCAATCAGCCCCAGCATTTT NA 12 TRBV28 NA TRBJ1-5
CASSPRGEGRVDEAFF TGCGCCAGCAGCCCCCGAGGGGAGGGGCGGGTTGATGAAGCTTTCTTT NA 16 TRBV4-1 NA TRBJ1-1